One sample yielded the 15 T cell receptor beta chains listed below, sequenced in a study of beta chain features in type 1 diabetes. No cognate antigen is known for these TCRs. Study findings and constraints: In all four CD4+ subsets, TCRB CDR3 length was significantly, moderately reduced in type 1 diabetes.

Expressed TCRB transcripts got sequenced, as all isolated RNA was reverse transcribed. Assay: immunoSEQ multiplex PCR; the TCRdb copy retains only in-frame clones and omits some. The sample has nearly 700,000 clones; 13% are singletons. Sequencing was performed on naive CD4+ T cells from blood. Receptors were obtained from a man aged 18 to 35 with type 1 diabetes.

This chain links TRBV19 with TRBJ2-1; D possibly uses TRBD1 or TRBD2 (5 bases each). The CDR3 is 13 residues long. The V gene lost 9 bases and the J gene lost 6 bases, with 15 bases spanning the gap. Germline CDR1 and CDR2: LNHDA and SQIVND (reference sequence). The CDR3 DNA reads TGTGCCAGCGCTCCGGGACGGATCAATGAGCAGTTCTTC. Translation gives CASAPGRINEQFF.

This chain links TRBV5-1 with TRBJ1-1; 7 bases match TRBD1. The junction had 15 bases not matched to a gene; V was cut back by 4 bases and J by 6 bases. CDR3 size: 16 residues. Germline assignment: CDR1 SGHRS and CDR2 YFSETQ. The chain's CDR3 is CASSLNSGQVIPEAFF. The CDR3 nucleotides read TGCGCCAGCAGCCTCAACTCCGGACAGGTCATACCTGAAGCTTTCTTT.

This rearrangement joins TRBV4-1 to TRBJ1-2; TRBD1 might be the D (5 bases). Trimming removed 4 bases from V and 3 bases from J, with 12 bases in between. The germline CDR1 and CDR2 sequences are MGHRA and YSYEKL. CDR3 length: 14 residues. In nucleotides, the CDR3 is TGCGCCAGCAGCCGTGGACGAGGGGACTATGGCTACACCTTC. Translating it yields CASSRGRGDYGYTF.

The sample holds a few counts of this clone. The chain combines TRBV15 with TRBJ1-4, with a possible D match to TRBD1 (5 bases). The CDR3 consists of 14 residues. Germline values: CDR1 LNHNV, CDR2 YYDKDF (reference sequence). Deletions cut 3 bases from V and 2 bases from J, with 7 bases between. CDR3 in amino acids: CATSSRVTNEKLFF. The CDR3 DNA reads as TGTGCCACCAGCAGCAGGGTGACTAATGAAAAACTGTTTTTT.

This clone was counted only a few times. The chain recombines TRBV6-6 with TRBJ1-2; 9 bases map to TRBD1. V was pared by 6 bases and J by 2 bases, with 7 bases of the junction left unmatched. The CDR3 is 15 amino acids. The germline V gene encodes CDR1 MNHNY and CDR2 SVGAGI (reference sequence). CDR3 bases: TGTGCCAGCAGCCCAGGGACAGGGATAAACTATGGCTACACCTTC. It codes for CASSPGTGINYGYTF.

The V call is TRBV29-1, the J call TRBJ1-2; D not certain. Trimming removed 4 bases at V and 13 bases at J, with 10 bases between. CDR3 length: 9 residues. Per germline, CDR1 SQVTM and CDR2 ANQGSEA. CDR3 DNA sequence: TGCAGCGTTGGTGAAGGACCCACCTTC. Its protein product is CSVGEGPTF.

This clone occurred a few times. The chain couples TRBV10-3 to TRBJ2-1; D gene unclear. The germline V gene has CDR1 ENHRY and CDR2 SYGVKD. CDR3 length: 14 residues. V shed 10 bases and J shed 0 bases, with 13 bases lying between them. The CDR3 DNA is TGTGCCAGCTGTCCGACGAGCTCCTACAATGAGCAGTTCTTC. Its protein is CASCPTSSYNEQFF.

This clone was observed a few times. J is TRBJ2-7 and V is TRBV6-1; the D gene is possibly TRBD1 (6 bases). This CDR3 contains 13 residues. CDR1 is MNHNS and CDR2 is SASEGT in the germline V gene. V shed 5 bases and J shed 5 bases, with 13 bases lying between them. The CDR3 loop is CASSIQGWHEQYF. The DNA for the CDR3 is TGTGCCAGCAGTATACAGGGTTGGCACGAGCAGTACTTC.

This clone was detected only a few times. This chain links TRBV6-5 with TRBJ2-7; no clear D. Germline CDR1 and CDR2: MNHEY and SVGAGI. This CDR3 region has 15 residues. V gave up 4 bases and J gave up 0 bases, with 13 bases separating them. CDR3 region: CASSFALTPSYEQYF. The CDR3 DNA is TGTGCCAGCAGTTTCGCCCTCACCCCCTCCTACGAGCAGTACTTC.

There are a few counts of this clone. This rearrangement joins TRBV5-1 to TRBJ2-7; 8 bases match TRBD1. V shed 4 bases and J 6 bases; nucleotides not matched to a gene: 6. Looked up from germline, CDR1 is SGHRS and CDR2 is YFSETQ. This CDR3 contains 13 residues. CDR3 region: CASSTVTGGEQYF. CDR3 nucleotide sequence: TGCGCCAGCAGCACCGTTACAGGGGGCGAGCAGTACTTC.

The gene calls are TRBV6-1 and TRBJ1-5, with D possibly matching TRBD1 (5 bases). This CDR3 comprises 14 residues. V gave up 8 bases and J gave up 4 bases, with 15 bases separating them. CDR1 MNHNS and CDR2 SASEGT come from the germline V gene. In DNA form, the CDR3 reads TGTGCCAGCCAACCCCAGAGGGGTAATCAGCCCCAGCATTTT. Translated: CASQPQRGNQPQHF.

V usage is TRBV6-5 and J usage is TRBJ2-5, with 7 bases that match TRBD2. The CDR3 runs 14 residues. Germline CDR1 and CDR2: MNHEY and SVGAGI. The ends lost 2 bases at V and 4 bases at J; junction bases unmatched: 4. The CDR3 DNA sequence: TGTGCCAGCAGTTACGGGAGGGGACGAGAGACCCAGTACTTC. Amino acid sequence: CASSYGRGRETQYF.

This clone was seen only a few times. The chain links TRBV20-1 to TRBJ1-1; D not certain. V lost 6 bases to trimming and J lost 7 bases, with 12 bases between them. This CDR3 is 11 amino acids long. The germline gives CDR1 DFQATT, CDR2 SNEGSKA (reference sequence). The CDR3 DNA sequence: TGCAGTGCCGGTCGGGTTGGTGAAGCTTTCTTT. It specifies CSAGRVGEAFF.

CDR3 coding DNA: TGTGCCAGCAGCGTCGGGGAGGGGGTGGAGACCCAGTACTTC. Residues: CASSVGEGVETQYF. The chain uses TRBV9 and TRBJ2-5, with D maybe TRBD2 (7 bases). Trimming removed 2 bases at V and 5 bases at J, with 13 bases between. Germline V gene sequence: CDR1 SGDLS, CDR2 YYNGEE. The CDR3 is 14 residues long.

This clone was seen a few times. The chain links TRBV14 to TRBJ1-1; D ambiguous. CDR1 SGHDN and CDR2 FVKESK come from the germline V gene. The CDR3 covers 17 residues. V lost 8 bases to trimming and J lost 0 bases, with 22 bases between them. As DNA, the CDR3 is TGTGCCAGCGGACTAGGGCTGGCGAGCGGGATGAACACTGAAGCTTTCTTT. It encodes CASGLGLASGMNTEAFF.